This TCR beta chain derives from a study of neurological immune-mediated disorders. TCRdb redid the calling of the 5' RACE reads with MiXCR, one entry per CDR3 protein. The table includes tens of thousands of distinct CDR3 sequences, roughly 13% detected once. Germline CDR1 SGHRS, CDR2 YFSETQ. The CDR3 covers 12 residues. To note about this clonotype: The junction shows a germline mismatch at one end, possibly a read error.

The chain is built from TRBV5-1 and TRBJ2-5; no clear D gene. This clonotype was sampled from a woman aged 45-65 years in good health. The sequenced sample was PBMCs. The CDR3 DNA reads as TGCGCCAGCAGCTTGGGTCAAGAGATCCAGTACTTC. Translation gives CASSLGQEIQYF.